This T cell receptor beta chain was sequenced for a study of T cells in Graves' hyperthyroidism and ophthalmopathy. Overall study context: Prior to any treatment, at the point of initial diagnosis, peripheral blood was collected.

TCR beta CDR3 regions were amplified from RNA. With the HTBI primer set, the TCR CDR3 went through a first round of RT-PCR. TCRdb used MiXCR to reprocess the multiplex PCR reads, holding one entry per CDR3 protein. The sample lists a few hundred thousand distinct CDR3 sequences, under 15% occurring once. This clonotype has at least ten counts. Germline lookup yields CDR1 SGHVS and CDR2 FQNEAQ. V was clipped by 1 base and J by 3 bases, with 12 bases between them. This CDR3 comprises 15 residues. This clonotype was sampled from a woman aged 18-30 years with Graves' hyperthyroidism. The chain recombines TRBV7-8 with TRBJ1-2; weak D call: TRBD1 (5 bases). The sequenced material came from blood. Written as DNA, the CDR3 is TGTGCCAGCAGCTTAGAGGGGAGAGGGGACTATGGCTACACCTTC. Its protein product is CASSLEGRGDYGYTF.